The clone carrying this TCR beta chain was counted at least ten times. Its antigen is unidentified. The DNA ends 3 residues before the CDR3 does, and the rest of the CDR3 is filled in from the germline J gene. Profiled with immunoSEQ multiplex PCR; TCRdb holds only in-frame clones, not every one. The table lists 52,000 or so clones, with no singletons. The CDR3 consists of 14 residues. Germline CDR1 is SEHNR and CDR2 is FQNEAQ (reference sequence). V lost 1 base, J lost 6 bases, and 13 bases lay in between. The data originate from a study of T cell clonality in common variable immunodeficiency. Study-wide findings and caveats: Patient heterogeneity in the CVID cohort limited correlations between repertoire features and clinical complications. CVID subjects had higher TCRbeta clonality than healthy controls, most marked in about a third.

The gene calls are TRBV7-9 and TRBJ2-7, with no clear D. The TCR comes from a person aged 18-70 years in good health. Sequencing was performed on peripheral blood mononuclear cells. The part of the CDR3 DNA that was read is TGTGCCAGCAGCTTAGATGTAAGGGCTTCCGAG. Translation: CASSLDVRASE. The whole CDR3 is CASSLDVRASEQYF.